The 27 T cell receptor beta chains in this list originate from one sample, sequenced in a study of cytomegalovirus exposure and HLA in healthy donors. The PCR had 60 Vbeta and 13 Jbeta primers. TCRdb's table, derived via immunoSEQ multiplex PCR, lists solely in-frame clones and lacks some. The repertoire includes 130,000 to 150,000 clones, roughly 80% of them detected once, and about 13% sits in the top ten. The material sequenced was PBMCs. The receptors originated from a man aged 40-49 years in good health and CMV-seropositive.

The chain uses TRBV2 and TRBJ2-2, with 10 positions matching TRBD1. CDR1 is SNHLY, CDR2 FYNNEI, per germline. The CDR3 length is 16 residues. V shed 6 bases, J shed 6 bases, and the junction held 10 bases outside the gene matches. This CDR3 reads CASRDRGQGLSGELFF. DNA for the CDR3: TGTGCCAGCAGAGATAGGGGACAGGGGTTATCCGGGGAGCTGTTTTTT.

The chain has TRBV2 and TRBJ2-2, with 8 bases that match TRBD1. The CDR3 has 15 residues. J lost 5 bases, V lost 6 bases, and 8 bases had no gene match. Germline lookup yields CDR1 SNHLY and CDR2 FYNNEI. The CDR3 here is CASRSSRGLTGELFF. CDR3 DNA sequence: TGTGCCAGCAGGAGTTCCAGGGGGCTTACCGGGGAGCTGTTTTTT.

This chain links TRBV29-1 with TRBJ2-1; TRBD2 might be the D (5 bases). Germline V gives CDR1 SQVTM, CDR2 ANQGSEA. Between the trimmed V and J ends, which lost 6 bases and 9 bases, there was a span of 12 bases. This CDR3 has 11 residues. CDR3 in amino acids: CSVATAGEQFF. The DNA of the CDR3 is TGCAGCGTCGCGACTGCGGGTGAGCAGTTCTTC.

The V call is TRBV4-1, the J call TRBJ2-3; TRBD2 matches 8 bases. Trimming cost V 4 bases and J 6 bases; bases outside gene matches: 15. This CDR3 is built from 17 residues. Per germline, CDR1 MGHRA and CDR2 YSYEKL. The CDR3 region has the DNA TGCGCCAGCAGCCCGAACCCAGGAGCGGGAGCCCCGGATACGCAGTATTTT. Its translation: CASSPNPGAGAPDTQYF.

As DNA, the CDR3 is TGTGCCAGCACCCAACGGAGACAGGACACTGAAGCTTTCTTT. Its protein product is CASTQRRQDTEAFF. This chain uses TRBV6-5 with TRBJ1-1, with D perhaps matching TRBD1 (6 bases). With 7 bases removed from V and 3 bases from J, the gap between germline ends came to 15 bases. The CDR3 is made up of 14 amino acids. Germline loops: CDR1 MNHEY, CDR2 SVGAGI.

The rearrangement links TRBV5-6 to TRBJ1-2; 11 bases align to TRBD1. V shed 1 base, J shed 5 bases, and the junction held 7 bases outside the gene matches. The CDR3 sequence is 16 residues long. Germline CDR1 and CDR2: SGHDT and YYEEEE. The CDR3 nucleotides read TGTGCCAGCAGCTTGCCCGGGACAGGGGGGATATATGGCTACACCTTC. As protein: CASSLPGTGGIYGYTF.

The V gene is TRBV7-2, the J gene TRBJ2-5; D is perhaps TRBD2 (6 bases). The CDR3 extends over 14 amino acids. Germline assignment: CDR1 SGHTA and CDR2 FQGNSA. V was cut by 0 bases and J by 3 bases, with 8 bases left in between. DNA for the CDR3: TGTGCCAGCAGCTTAGCGCCGGGGGAAGAGACCCAGTACTTC. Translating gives CASSLAPGEETQYF.

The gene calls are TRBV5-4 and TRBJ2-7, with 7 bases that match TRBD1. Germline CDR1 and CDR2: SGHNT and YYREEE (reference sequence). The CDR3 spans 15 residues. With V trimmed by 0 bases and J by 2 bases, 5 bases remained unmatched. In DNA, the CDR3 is TGTGCCAGCAGCTTGGACAGGGGTAGGGCCTACGAGCAGTACTTC. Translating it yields CASSLDRGRAYEQYF. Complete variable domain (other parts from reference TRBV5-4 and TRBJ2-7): ETGVTQSPTHLIKTRGQQVTLRCSSQSGHNTVSWYQQALGQGPQFIFQYYREEENGRGNFPPRFSGLQFPNYSSELNVNALELDDSALYLCASSLDRGRAYEQYFGPGTRLTVT.

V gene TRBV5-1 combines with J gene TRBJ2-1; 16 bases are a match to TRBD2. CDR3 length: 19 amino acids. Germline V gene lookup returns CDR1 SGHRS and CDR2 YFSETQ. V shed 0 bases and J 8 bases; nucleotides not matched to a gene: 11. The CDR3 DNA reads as TGCGCCAGCAGCTTGGGGCCGGGACTAGCGGGAGGGCCTACTTATGAGCAGTTCTTC. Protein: CASSLGPGLAGGPTYEQFF.

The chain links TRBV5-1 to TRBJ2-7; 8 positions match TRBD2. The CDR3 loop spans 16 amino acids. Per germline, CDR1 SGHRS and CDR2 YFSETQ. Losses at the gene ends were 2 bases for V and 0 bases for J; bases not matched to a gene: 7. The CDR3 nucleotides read TGCGCCAGCAGCTTTCGGGAGGGGCTCAGCTCCTACGAGCAGTACTTC. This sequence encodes CASSFREGLSSYEQYF.

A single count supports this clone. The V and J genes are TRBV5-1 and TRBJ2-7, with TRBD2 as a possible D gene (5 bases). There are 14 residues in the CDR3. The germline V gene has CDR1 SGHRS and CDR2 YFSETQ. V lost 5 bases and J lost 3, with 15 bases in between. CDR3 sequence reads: CASRMGVGIYEQYF. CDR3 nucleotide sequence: TGCGCCAGCAGGATGGGAGTGGGAATCTACGAGCAGTACTTC.

The CDR3 reads CASLPLARRLDEQFF. The CDR3 DNA reads TGTGCCAGCCTGCCACTAGCGCGACGTCTAGATGAGCAGTTCTTC. The chain joins TRBV27 to TRBJ2-1; 7 bases map to TRBD2. The CDR3 contains 15 residues. The germline V gene has CDR1 MNHEY and CDR2 SMNVEV (reference sequence). V was pared by 8 bases and J by 8 bases, with 15 bases of the junction left unmatched.

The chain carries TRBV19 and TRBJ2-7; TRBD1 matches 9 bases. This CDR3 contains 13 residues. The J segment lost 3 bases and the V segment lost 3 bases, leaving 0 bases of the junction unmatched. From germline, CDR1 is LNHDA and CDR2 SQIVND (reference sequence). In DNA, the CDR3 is TGTGCCAGTAGTATGGGACAGGGCTACGAGCAGTACTTC. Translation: CASSMGQGYEQYF.

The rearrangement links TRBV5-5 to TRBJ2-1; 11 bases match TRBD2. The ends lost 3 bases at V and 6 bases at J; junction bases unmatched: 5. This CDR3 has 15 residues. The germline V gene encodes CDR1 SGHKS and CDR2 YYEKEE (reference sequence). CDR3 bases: TGTGCCAGCAGCTCGGTGACTAGCGGGATCAATGAGCAGTTCTTC. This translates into CASSSVTSGINEQFF.

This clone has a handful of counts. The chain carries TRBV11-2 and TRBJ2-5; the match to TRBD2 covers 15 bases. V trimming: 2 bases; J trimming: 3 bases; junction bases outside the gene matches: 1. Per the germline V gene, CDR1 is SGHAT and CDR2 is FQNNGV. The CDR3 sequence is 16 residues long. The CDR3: CASSLWTSGREETQYF. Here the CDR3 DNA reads TGTGCCAGCAGCTTATGGACTAGCGGGAGGGAAGAGACCCAGTACTTC.

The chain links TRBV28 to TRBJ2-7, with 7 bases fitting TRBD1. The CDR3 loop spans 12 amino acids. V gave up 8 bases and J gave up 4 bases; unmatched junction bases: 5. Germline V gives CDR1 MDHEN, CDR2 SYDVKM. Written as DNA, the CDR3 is TGTGCCAGCGGGCAGGGGGTTTACGAGCAGTACTTC. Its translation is CASGQGVYEQYF.

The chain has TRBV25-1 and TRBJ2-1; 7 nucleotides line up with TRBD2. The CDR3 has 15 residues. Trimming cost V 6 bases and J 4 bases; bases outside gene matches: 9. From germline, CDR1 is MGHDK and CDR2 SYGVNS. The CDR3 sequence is CASSSSASGYNEQFF. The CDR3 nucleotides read TGTGCCAGCAGCTCGTCGGCTAGCGGATACAATGAGCAGTTCTTC.

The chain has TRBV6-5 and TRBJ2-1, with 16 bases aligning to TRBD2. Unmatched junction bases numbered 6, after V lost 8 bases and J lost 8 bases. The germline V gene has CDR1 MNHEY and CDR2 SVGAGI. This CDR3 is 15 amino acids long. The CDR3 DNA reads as TGTGCCAGCGGGACTAGCGGGAGGGCAGAGGATGAGCAGTTCTTC. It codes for CASGTSGRAEDEQFF.

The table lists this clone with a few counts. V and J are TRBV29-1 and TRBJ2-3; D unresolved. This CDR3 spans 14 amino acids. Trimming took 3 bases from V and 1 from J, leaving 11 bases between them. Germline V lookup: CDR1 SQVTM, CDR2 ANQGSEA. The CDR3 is CSVDRPQGTDTQYF. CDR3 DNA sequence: TGCAGCGTTGACAGGCCCCAGGGCACAGATACGCAGTATTTT.

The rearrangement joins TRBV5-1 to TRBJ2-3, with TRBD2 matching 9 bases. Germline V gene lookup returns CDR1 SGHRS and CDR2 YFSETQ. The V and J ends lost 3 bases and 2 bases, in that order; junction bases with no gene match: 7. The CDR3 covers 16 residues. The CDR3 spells CASSWGGRAATDTQYF. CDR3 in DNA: TGCGCCAGCAGCTGGGGCGGGAGGGCCGCCACAGATACGCAGTATTTT. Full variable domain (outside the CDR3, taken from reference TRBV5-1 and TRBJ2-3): KAGVTQTPRYLIKTRGQQVTLSCSPISGHRSVSWYQQTPGQGLQFLFEYFSETQRNKGNFPGRFSGRQFSNSRSEMNVSTLELGDSALYLCASSWGGRAATDTQYFGPGTRLTVL.

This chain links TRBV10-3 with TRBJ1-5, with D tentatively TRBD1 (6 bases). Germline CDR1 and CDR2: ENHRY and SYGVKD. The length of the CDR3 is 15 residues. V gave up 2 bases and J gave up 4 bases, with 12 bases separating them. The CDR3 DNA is TGTGCCATCAGTGAGGGGGGGGCTTGGAATCAGCCCCAGCATTTT. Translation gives CAISEGGAWNQPQHF.

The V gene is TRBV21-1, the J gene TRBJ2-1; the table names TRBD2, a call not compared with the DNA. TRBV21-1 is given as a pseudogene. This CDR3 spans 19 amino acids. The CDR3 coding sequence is TGTGCCAGCAGCAAAGGTGAACTAGCGGGAATAAGCTCCTACAATGAGCAGTTCTTC. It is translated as CASSKGELAGISSYNEQFF.

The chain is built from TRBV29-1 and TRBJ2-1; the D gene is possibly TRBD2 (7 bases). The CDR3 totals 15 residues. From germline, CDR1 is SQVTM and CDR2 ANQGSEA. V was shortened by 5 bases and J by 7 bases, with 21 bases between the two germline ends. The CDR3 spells CSVLAGAASGNEQFF. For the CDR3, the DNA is TGCAGCGTTCTCGCAGGGGCAGCTAGCGGTAATGAGCAGTTCTTC.

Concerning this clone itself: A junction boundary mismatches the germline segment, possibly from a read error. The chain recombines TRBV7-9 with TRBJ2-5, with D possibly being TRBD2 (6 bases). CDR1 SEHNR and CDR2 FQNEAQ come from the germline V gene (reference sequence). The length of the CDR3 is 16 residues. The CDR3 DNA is TGTTCCAGCAGCTTAGTGGCGGGGCCAGGTTATGAGACCCAGTACTTC. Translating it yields CSSSLVAGPGYETQYF.

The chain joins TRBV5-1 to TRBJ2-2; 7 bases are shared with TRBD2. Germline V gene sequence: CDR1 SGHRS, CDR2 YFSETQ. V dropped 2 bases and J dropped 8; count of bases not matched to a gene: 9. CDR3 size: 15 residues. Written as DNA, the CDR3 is TGCGCCAGCAGCTTCGGGACTACCTCCCGTGGGGAGCTGTTTTTT. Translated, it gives CASSFGTTSRGELFF.

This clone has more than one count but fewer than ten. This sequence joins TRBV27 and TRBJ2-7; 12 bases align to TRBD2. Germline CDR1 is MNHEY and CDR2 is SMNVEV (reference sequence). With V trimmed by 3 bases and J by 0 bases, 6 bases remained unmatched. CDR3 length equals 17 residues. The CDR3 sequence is CASSFRTSGILSYEQYF. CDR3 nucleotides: TGTGCCAGCAGTTTCCGGACTAGCGGGATCCTCTCCTACGAGCAGTACTTC.

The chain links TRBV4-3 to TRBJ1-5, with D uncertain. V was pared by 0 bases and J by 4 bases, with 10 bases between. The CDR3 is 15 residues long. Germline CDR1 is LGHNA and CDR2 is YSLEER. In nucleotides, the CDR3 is TGCGCCAGCAGCCAAGATCTTAGCACTAATCAGCCCCAGCATTTT. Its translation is CASSQDLSTNQPQHF.